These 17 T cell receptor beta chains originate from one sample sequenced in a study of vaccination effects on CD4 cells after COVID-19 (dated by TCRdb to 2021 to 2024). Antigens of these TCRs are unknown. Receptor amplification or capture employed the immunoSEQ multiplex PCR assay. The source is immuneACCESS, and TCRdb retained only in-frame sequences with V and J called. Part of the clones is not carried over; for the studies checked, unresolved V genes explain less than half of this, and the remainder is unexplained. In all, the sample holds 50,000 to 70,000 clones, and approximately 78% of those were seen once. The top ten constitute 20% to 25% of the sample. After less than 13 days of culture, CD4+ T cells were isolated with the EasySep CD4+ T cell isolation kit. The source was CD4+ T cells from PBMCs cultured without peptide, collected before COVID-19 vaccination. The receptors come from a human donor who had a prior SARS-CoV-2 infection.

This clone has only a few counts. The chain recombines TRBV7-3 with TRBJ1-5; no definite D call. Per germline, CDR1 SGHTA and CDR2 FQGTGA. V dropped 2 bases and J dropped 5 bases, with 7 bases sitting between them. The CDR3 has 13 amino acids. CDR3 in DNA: TGTGCCAGCAGCTTATCCTTTTATCAGCCCCAGCATTTT. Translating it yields CASSLSFYQPQHF.

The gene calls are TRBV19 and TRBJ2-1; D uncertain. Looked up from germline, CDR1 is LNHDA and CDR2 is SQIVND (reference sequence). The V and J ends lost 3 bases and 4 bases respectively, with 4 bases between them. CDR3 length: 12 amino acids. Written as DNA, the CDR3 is TGTGCCAGTAGTATTCCATACAATGAGCAGTTCTTC. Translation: CASSIPYNEQFF.

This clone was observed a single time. CDR3 sequence (DNA): TGCGCCAGCAGCGACGGGACAGGGAATCAGCCCCAGCATTTT. Translation: CASSDGTGNQPQHF. The rearrangement uses TRBV5-1 and TRBJ1-5, with 9 bases aligning to TRBD1. The CDR3 extends over 14 amino acids. V was clipped by 4 bases and J by 4 bases; unmatched bases: 3. The germline V gene has CDR1 SGHRS and CDR2 YFSETQ. Full variable domain (missing parts from reference TRBV5-1 and TRBJ1-5): KAGVTQTPRYLIKTRGQQVTLSCSPISGHRSVSWYQQTPGQGLQFLFEYFSETQRNKGNFPGRFSGRQFSNSRSEMNVSTLELGDSALYLCASSDGTGNQPQHFGDGTRLSIL.

CDR3 sequence (DNA): TGTGCCAGCAGTGGGACCTTTGGCCAGCCCCAGCATTTT. This encodes CASSGTFGQPQHF. The rearrangement joins TRBV12-3 or TRBV12-4 to TRBJ1-5, with D perhaps TRBD1 (5 bases). Between the trimmed V and J ends, which lost 5 bases and 7 bases, there was a span of 12 bases. This CDR3 comprises 13 residues.

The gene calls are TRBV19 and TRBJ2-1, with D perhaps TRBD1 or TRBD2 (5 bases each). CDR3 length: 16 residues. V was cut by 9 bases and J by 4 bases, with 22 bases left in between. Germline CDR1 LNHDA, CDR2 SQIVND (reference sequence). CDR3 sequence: CASLGSQAGMYNEQFF. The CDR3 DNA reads TGTGCCAGCCTAGGGAGCCAAGCAGGGATGTACAATGAGCAGTTCTTC.

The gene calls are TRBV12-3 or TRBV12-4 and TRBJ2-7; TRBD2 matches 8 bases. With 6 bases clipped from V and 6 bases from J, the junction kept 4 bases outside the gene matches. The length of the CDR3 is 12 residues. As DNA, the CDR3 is TGTGCCAGCAGGTACAGCGGGGGCGAGCAGTACTTC. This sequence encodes CASRYSGGEQYF.

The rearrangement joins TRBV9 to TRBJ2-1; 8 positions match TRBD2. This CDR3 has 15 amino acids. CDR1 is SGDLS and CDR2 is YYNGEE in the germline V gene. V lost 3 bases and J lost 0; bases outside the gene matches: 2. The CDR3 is CASSAREGSYNEQFF. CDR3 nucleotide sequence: TGTGCCAGCAGCGCCCGGGAGGGCTCCTACAATGAGCAGTTCTTC.

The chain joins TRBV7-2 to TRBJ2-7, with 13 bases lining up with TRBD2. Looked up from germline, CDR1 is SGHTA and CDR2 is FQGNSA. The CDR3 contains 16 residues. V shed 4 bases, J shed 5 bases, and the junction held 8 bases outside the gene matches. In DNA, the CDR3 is TGTGCCAGCAGCTCTCAGGGACTAGCGGGGTGGGACGAGCAGTACTTC. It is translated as CASSSQGLAGWDEQYF. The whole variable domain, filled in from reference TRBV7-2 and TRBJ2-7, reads GAGVSQSPSNKVTEKGKDVELRCDPISGHTALYWYRQSLGQGLEFLIYFQGNSAPDKSGLPSDRFSAERTGGSVSTLTIQRTQQEDSAVYLCASSSQGLAGWDEQYFGPGTRLTVT.

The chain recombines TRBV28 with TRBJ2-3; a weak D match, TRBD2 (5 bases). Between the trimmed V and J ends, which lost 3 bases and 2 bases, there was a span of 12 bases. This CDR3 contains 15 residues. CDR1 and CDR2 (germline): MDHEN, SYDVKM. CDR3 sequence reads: CASSFTSGYTDTQYF. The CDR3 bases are TGTGCCAGCAGTTTCACCAGCGGCTACACAGATACGCAGTATTTT.

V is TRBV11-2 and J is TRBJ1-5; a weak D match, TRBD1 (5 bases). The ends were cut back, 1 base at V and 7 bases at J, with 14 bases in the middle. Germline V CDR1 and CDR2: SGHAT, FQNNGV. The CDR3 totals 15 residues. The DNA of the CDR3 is TGTGCCAGCAGCTTAGGAGTCAGGGAGGGCCAGCCCCAGCATTTT. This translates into CASSLGVREGQPQHF.

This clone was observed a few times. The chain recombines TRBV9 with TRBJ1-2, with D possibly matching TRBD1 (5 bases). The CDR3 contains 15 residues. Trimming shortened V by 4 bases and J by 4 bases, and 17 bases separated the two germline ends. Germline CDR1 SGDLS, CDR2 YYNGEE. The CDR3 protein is CASSQGTIRSYGYTF. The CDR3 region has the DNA TGTGCCAGCAGCCAAGGGACCATTCGTTCCTATGGCTACACCTTC.

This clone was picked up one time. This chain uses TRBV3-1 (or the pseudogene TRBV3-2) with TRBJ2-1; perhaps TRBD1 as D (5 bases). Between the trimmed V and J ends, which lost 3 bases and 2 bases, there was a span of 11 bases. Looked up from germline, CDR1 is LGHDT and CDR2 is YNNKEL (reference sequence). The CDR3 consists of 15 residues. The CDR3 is CASSHGLGPYNEQFF. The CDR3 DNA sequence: TGTGCCAGCAGCCACGGTCTGGGGCCCTACAATGAGCAGTTCTTC.

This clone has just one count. CDR3 sequence: CASSRGSGLWGNIQYF. The CDR3 nucleotides read TGTGCCAGCAGCCGGGGTAGCGGGTTATGGGGAAACATTCAGTACTTC. The chain is built from TRBV7-3 and TRBJ2-4, with 7 bases fitting TRBD2. The CDR3 loop spans 16 amino acids. V shed 5 bases and J 6 bases; nucleotides not matched to a gene: 13. Germline assignment: CDR1 SGHTA and CDR2 FQGTGA.

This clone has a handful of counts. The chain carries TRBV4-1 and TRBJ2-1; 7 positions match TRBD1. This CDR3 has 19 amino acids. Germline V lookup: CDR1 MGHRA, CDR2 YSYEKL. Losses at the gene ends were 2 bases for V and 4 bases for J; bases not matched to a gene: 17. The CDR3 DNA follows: TGCGCCAGCAGCCAAATCCAGCCACACCGGGACAGTCCATACAATGAGCAGTTCTTC. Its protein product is CASSQIQPHRDSPYNEQFF.

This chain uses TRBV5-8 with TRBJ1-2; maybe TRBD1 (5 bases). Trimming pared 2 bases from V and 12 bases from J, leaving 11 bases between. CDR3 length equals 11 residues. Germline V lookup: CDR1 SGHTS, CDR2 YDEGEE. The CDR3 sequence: CASSFFQGHTF. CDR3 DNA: TGTGCCAGCAGCTTTTTTCAGGGACACACCTTC.

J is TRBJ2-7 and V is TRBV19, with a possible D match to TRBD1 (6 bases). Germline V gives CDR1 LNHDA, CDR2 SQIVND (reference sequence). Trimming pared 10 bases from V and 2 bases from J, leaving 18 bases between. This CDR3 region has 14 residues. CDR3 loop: CATQRSDRTYEQYF. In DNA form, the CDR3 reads TGTGCCACCCAACGATCGGACAGAACCTACGAGCAGTACTTC.

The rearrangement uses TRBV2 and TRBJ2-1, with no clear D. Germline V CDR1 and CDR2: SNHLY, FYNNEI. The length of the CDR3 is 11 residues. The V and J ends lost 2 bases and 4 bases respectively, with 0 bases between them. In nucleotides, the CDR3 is TGTGCCAGCAGTGAATACAATGAGCAGTTCTTC. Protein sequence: CASSEYNEQFF.